This TCR beta chain was obtained from a study of Ad26.COV2.S vaccination and SARS-CoV-2 variants. Clones were sequenced by immunoSEQ multiplex PCR, and TCRdb holds only the in-frame ones, with some missing. Counted here are about 680,000 clones, around 92% occurring once; the ten biggest clones make up over 1.3%. Treatment defined: about 20 received Ad26.COV2.S at low or high dose, single or two shots; a few received placebo; per-sample allocation not given. Repertoires come from day 63 after the first vaccine or placebo injection. Within Boston, the person who donated was an adult of 18-55 years. Germline-derived CDR1 and CDR2 are GTSNPN and SVGIG (reference sequence). J gave up 2 bases and V 2 bases, and 8 bases lay outside the gene matches. The CDR3 consists of 15 residues. Overall study results and limits: Marked by substantial breadth, spike-specific CD8+ and CD4+ T cell responses were reportedly seen after vaccination. Recipients of vaccine and of placebo showed similar breadth of their non-spike TCR repertoires.

Concerning this clone: The target antigen is unknown.

The input for sequencing was peripheral blood, taken in a trial of Ad26.COV2.S vaccine versus placebo. The chain uses TRBV30 and TRBJ2-7; 8 bases agree with TRBD1. The clonotype originates from a person between 18 and 59 years old who received the Ad26.COV2.S COVID-19 vaccine or a placebo. The CDR3 DNA is TGTGCCTGGAGTCTCGGACAGGGTTTGGCCTACGAGCAGTACTTC. As protein: CAWSLGQGLAYEQYF.